This entry lists 29 T cell receptor beta chains sequenced from one sample in a study of blood T cell repertoires in COVID-19. Clones were read by immunoSEQ multiplex PCR, and TCRdb kept only the in-frame ones, dropping some. The profile covers about 480,000 clones, with roughly nine tenths appearing a single time and 0.7% to 1% taken by the ten largest. Sequencing was carried out using peripheral blood. These receptors were collected from a man younger than 35 with COVID-19, enrolled during active disease.

The V call is TRBV24-1, the J call TRBJ2-7; TRBD2 matches 12 bases. The CDR3 runs 16 residues. J gave up 4 bases and V 4 bases, and 7 bases lay outside the gene matches. Germline V CDR1 and CDR2: KGHDR, SFDVKD. In DNA, the CDR3 is TGTGCCACCAGTGACCCGACTAGCGGGAGTCAGTACGAGCAGTACTTC. Its protein product is CATSDPTSGSQYEQYF.

J is TRBJ1-2 and V is TRBV4-1; TRBD1 aligns across 8 bases. The germline V gene has CDR1 MGHRA and CDR2 YSYEKL. This CDR3 contains 14 residues. V lost 4 bases to trimming and J lost 0 bases; unmatched junction nucleotides: 1. Here the CDR3 DNA reads TGCGCCAGCAGCCGGACAGGGACTAACTATGGCTACACCTTC. It is translated as CASSRTGTNYGYTF.

V usage is TRBV6-5 and J usage is TRBJ2-5, with 9 bases matching TRBD2. Germline loops: CDR1 MNHEY, CDR2 SVGAGI. With V trimmed by 6 bases and J by 2 bases, 7 bases remained unmatched. This CDR3 has 15 residues. The CDR3 reads CASRGLAGYQETQYF. For the CDR3, the DNA is TGTGCCAGCAGGGGGCTAGCGGGATATCAAGAGACCCAGTACTTC.

This chain joins TRBV30 and TRBJ1-2, with 10 bases that match TRBD1. CDR1 and CDR2 from the germline V gene are GTSNPN and SVGIG (reference sequence). CDR3 length: 13 residues. The trim removed 4 bases at V and 4 bases at J, leaving 3 bases unmatched. CDR3 nucleotides: TGTGCCTGGACATGGACAGGGGGCTATGGCTACACCTTC. The encoded protein is CAWTWTGGYGYTF. Full variable domain (outside the CDR3, taken from reference TRBV30 and TRBJ1-2): SQTIHQWPATLVQPVGSPLSLECTVEGTSNPNLYWYRQAAGRGLQLLFYSVGIGQISSEVPQNLSASRPQDRQFILSSKKLLLSDSGFYLCAWTWTGGYGYTFGSGTRLTVV.

J is TRBJ1-5 and V is TRBV7-8; TRBD1 might be the D (5 bases). The CDR3 has 12 amino acids. CDR1 and CDR2 (germline): SGHVS, FQNEAQ. V shed 6 bases and J shed 4 bases, with 7 bases lying between them. This CDR3 is CASRSGNQPQHF. Written as DNA, the CDR3 is TGTGCCAGCAGATCAGGGAATCAGCCCCAGCATTTT.

This chain links TRBV11-3 with TRBJ1-2; no clear D. CDR3 length: 13 residues. Germline V gives CDR1 SGHNT, CDR2 YENEEA. Between the trimmed V and J ends, which lost 1 base and 3 bases, there was a span of 6 bases. Here the CDR3 DNA reads TGTGCCAGCAGCTTAGGGCCAGACTATGGCTACACCTTC. Residues: CASSLGPDYGYTF.

The chain has TRBV27 and TRBJ1-5, with 12 bases matching TRBD1. The CDR3 has 18 amino acids. Unmatched junction bases numbered 8, after V lost 5 bases and J lost 0 bases. Per the germline V gene, CDR1 is MNHEY and CDR2 is SMNVEV (reference sequence). DNA for the CDR3: TGTGCCAGCAGTCCCGGGACAGGGGGCGGGTATAGCAATCAGCCCCAGCATTTT. This codes for CASSPGTGGGYSNQPQHF.

V and J are TRBV6-5 and TRBJ2-7, with 10 bases identical to TRBD1. Looked up from germline, CDR1 is MNHEY and CDR2 is SVGAGI. Trimming at V came to 7 bases and at J to 3 bases, leaving 6 bases not matched to a gene. There are 14 residues in the CDR3. The chain's CDR3 is CASTRDRGIYEQYF. In nucleotides, the CDR3 is TGTGCCAGCACCCGGGACAGGGGCATCTACGAGCAGTACTTC.

This clone was seen repeatedly, ten times or more. The rearrangement joins TRBV2 to TRBJ2-7; 12 bases fit TRBD2. With V trimmed by 6 bases and J by 4 bases, 7 bases remained unmatched. Germline CDR1 SNHLY, CDR2 FYNNEI. The CDR3 runs to 15 residues. In nucleotides, the CDR3 is TGTGCCAGCAGAGCTGGGGGACTAGCGGGTTACGAGCAGTACTTC. Its translation: CASRAGGLAGYEQYF. The whole variable domain, remainder taken from reference TRBV2 and TRBJ2-7, is EPEVTQTPSHQVTQMGQEVILRCVPISNHLYFYWYRQILGQKVEFLVSFYNNEISEKSEIFDDQFSVERPDGSNFTLKIRSTKLEDSAMYFCASRAGGLAGYEQYFGPGTRLTVT.

As concerns this clone: The germline gene is not matched at one end of the junction; a read error may be the cause. The V and J genes are TRBV7-7 and TRBJ2-5; 10 bases are a match to TRBD1. Germline V gene data show CDR1 as SSHAT and CDR2 as FNYEAQ (reference sequence). The CDR3 is 15 amino acids. The CDR3 loop reads CASSADRGNLQTQYF. The CDR3 DNA follows: TGTGCTAGCAGCGCGGACAGGGGGAATTTACAGACCCAGTACTTC.

CDR3 sequence reads: CASSLFGGPTDTQYF. In DNA form, the CDR3 reads TGTGCCAGCAGCTTATTTGGAGGGCCGACAGATACGCAGTATTTT. The rearrangement joins TRBV7-3 to TRBJ2-3; D is perhaps TRBD2 (6 bases). CDR3 length equals 15 residues. Looked up from germline, CDR1 is SGHTA and CDR2 is FQGTGA. V was trimmed by 2 bases and J by 3 bases, leaving 12 bases between them. The full variable domain, its missing parts supplied by reference TRBV7-3 and TRBJ2-3, is GAGVSQTPSNKVTEKGKYVELRCDPISGHTALYWYRQSLGQGPEFLIYFQGTGAADDSGLPNDRFFAVRPEGSVSTLKIQRTERGDSAVYLCASSLFGGPTDTQYFGPGTRLTVL.

The chain links TRBV5-4 to TRBJ2-3, with D perhaps matching TRBD2 (6 bases). CDR1 is SGHNT, CDR2 YYREEE, per germline (reference sequence). This CDR3 is built from 15 residues. The germline V and J ends were trimmed by 3 bases and 6 bases, with 17 bases remaining between them. The CDR3 spells CASSSDYSSTDTQYF. In nucleotides, the CDR3 is TGTGCCAGCAGCTCGGACTATAGTAGTACGGATACGCAGTATTTT.

This sequence joins TRBV24-1 and TRBJ2-1; 11 bases fit TRBD1. V trimming: 4 bases; J trimming: 3 bases; junction bases outside the gene matches: 4. CDR3 size: 16 residues. CDR1 and CDR2 from the germline V gene are KGHDR and SFDVKD. The CDR3 region is CATSEGGTGGYNEQFF. DNA of the CDR3: TGTGCCACCAGTGAGGGGGGGACAGGGGGCTACAATGAGCAGTTCTTC.

The chain is built from TRBV19 and TRBJ1-1; 8 positions match TRBD1. The CDR3 loop spans 14 amino acids. J gave up 11 bases and V 4 bases, and 12 bases lay outside the gene matches. The germline gives CDR1 LNHDA, CDR2 SQIVND (reference sequence). CDR3 sequence: CASSNSGTGPRAFF. In DNA, the CDR3 is TGTGCCAGTAGTAACTCCGGGACAGGCCCTCGTGCTTTCTTT.

V gene TRBV2 combines with J gene TRBJ2-7; 8 nucleotides match TRBD1. In germline, CDR1 is SNHLY, CDR2 FYNNEI. The CDR3 is 14 amino acids. Losses at the gene ends were 6 bases for V and 4 bases for J; bases not matched to a gene: 8. Here the CDR3 reads CASRRQGQGYEQYF. CDR3 in DNA: TGTGCCAGCAGGCGACAGGGGCAGGGGTACGAGCAGTACTTC. The full variable domain, completed using reference TRBV2 and TRBJ2-7, is EPEVTQTPSHQVTQMGQEVILRCVPISNHLYFYWYRQILGQKVEFLVSFYNNEISEKSEIFDDQFSVERPDGSNFTLKIRSTKLEDSAMYFCASRRQGQGYEQYFGPGTRLTVT.

V usage is TRBV7-9 and J usage is TRBJ2-7, with 8 bases lining up with TRBD1. V was clipped by 4 bases and J by 7 bases; unmatched bases: 21. In germline, CDR1 is SEHNR, CDR2 FQNEAQ (reference sequence). The CDR3 consists of 18 residues. The chain's CDR3 is CASSSPSGTGFFRREQYF. The DNA for the CDR3 is TGTGCCAGCAGCTCCCCCTCCGGGACAGGTTTTTTTCGTCGGGAGCAGTACTTC. Looking up the rest from reference TRBV7-9 and TRBJ2-7 gives the full variable domain: DTGVSQNPRHKITKRGQNVTFRCDPISEHNRLYWYRQTLGQGPEFLTYFQNEAQLEKSRLLSDRFSAERPKGSFSTLEIQRTEQGDSAMYLCASSSPSGTGFFRREQYFGPGTRLTVT.

The rearrangement joins TRBV4-1 to TRBJ2-2; 9 bases are shared with TRBD2. CDR3 length equals 19 residues. Germline values: CDR1 MGHRA, CDR2 YSYEKL. Germline trimming cut 1 base from V and 3 bases from J; bases unmatched to any gene: 12. CDR3 DNA: TGCGCCAGCAGCCAAGCTCTACTTGCGGGGGGGCCGGACACCGGGGAGCTGTTTTTT. Protein product: CASSQALLAGGPDTGELFF.

V and J are TRBV24-1 and TRBJ1-5; no clear D gene. The CDR3 loop spans 12 amino acids. Trimming pared 4 bases from V and 9 bases from J, leaving 9 bases between. The germline CDR1 and CDR2 sequences are KGHDR and SFDVKD. The CDR3 DNA is TGTGCCACCAGTGAACTTGCAGGGCCCCAGCATTTT. Its translation: CATSELAGPQHF.

V gene TRBV7-9 combines with J gene TRBJ2-7, with 8 positions matching TRBD1. There are 12 residues in the CDR3. With V trimmed by 11 bases and J by 5 bases, 8 bases remained unmatched. Germline V lookup: CDR1 SEHNR, CDR2 FQNEAQ (reference sequence). CDR3 sequence reads: CAGGQDSHEQYF. DNA of the CDR3: TGTGCCGGGGGACAGGACAGCCACGAGCAGTACTTC.

This chain uses TRBV28 with TRBJ2-2; no firm D call. There are 13 residues in the CDR3. From germline, CDR1 is MDHEN and CDR2 SYDVKM. Trimming cost V 7 bases and J 0 bases, with 6 bases left between them. The CDR3 DNA is TGTGCCAGCACTCTTCCGAACACCGGGGAGCTGTTTTTT. This translates into CASTLPNTGELFF.

V is TRBV19 and J is TRBJ2-1, with TRBD2 as a possible D gene (5 bases). Germline CDR1 LNHDA, CDR2 SQIVND (reference sequence). V lost 2 bases and J 10 bases, leaving 18 bases between the germline ends. The length of the CDR3 is 15 residues. As DNA, the CDR3 is TGTGCCAGTAGTATAATTGAGCGTTCTACGGGGGAGCAGTTCTTC. Protein product: CASSIIERSTGEQFF.

The rearrangement joins TRBV2 to TRBJ1-5, with 8 bases identical to TRBD1. There are 13 residues in the CDR3. J was trimmed by 2 bases and V by 8 bases; bases with no gene match: 2. Germline V gives CDR1 SNHLY, CDR2 FYNNEI. The CDR3: CASDRGGNQPQHF. CDR3 bases: TGTGCCAGCGACAGGGGTGGCAATCAGCCCCAGCATTTT.

The table lists this clone with a count of one. The rearrangement uses TRBV6-5 and TRBJ1-3; 7 bases are a match to TRBD1. Looked up from germline, CDR1 is MNHEY and CDR2 is SVGAGI. The CDR3 covers 15 residues. V trimming: 3 bases; J trimming: 2 bases; junction bases outside the gene matches: 4. CDR3 region: CASSYDRDAGNTIYF. In nucleotides, the CDR3 is TGTGCCAGCAGTTATGACAGGGATGCTGGAAACACCATATATTTT.

V and J are TRBV13 and TRBJ2-1; maybe TRBD1 (6 bases). Trimming shortened V by 5 bases and J by 6 bases, and 11 bases separated the two germline ends. In germline, CDR1 is PRHDT, CDR2 FYEKMQ (reference sequence). The CDR3 runs 13 residues. The CDR3 here is CASSPADSNEQFF. In nucleotides, the CDR3 is TGTGCCAGCAGCCCAGCGGACAGCAATGAGCAGTTCTTC. The variable domain in full, with the rest retrieved from reference TRBV13 and TRBJ2-1, is AAGVIQSPRHLIKEKRETATLKCYPIPRHDTVYWYQQGPGQDPQFLISFYEKMQSDKGSIPDRFSAQQFSDYHSELNMSSLELGDSALYFCASSPADSNEQFFGPGTRLTVL.

This chain links TRBV15 with TRBJ2-5, with D tentatively TRBD2 (6 bases). The ends were cut back, 3 bases at V and 3 bases at J, with 11 bases in the middle. Germline-derived CDR1 and CDR2 are LNHNV and YYDKDF (reference sequence). The length of the CDR3 is 14 residues. The CDR3, as DNA: TGTGCCACCAGCAGGGGGGGAGGAAAAGAGACCCAGTACTTC. It is translated as CATSRGGGKETQYF.

CDR3 protein: CASSPRTGTDTQYF. In nucleotides, the CDR3 is TGTGCCAGTAGTCCGCGGACAGGAACAGATACGCAGTATTTT. The chain uses TRBV19 and TRBJ2-3, with 7 bases matching TRBD1. The CDR3 sequence is 14 residues long. Trimming cost V 5 bases and J 3 bases; bases outside gene matches: 5. Germline V gene lookup returns CDR1 LNHDA and CDR2 SQIVND (reference sequence).

The rearrangement uses TRBV5-4 and TRBJ2-1; 9 nucleotides agree with TRBD2. In germline, CDR1 is SGHNT, CDR2 YYREEE (reference sequence). Losses at the gene ends were 1 base for V and 5 bases for J; bases not matched to a gene: 10. The CDR3 extends over 17 amino acids. The CDR3 loop reads CASSLPVSGRGDNEQFF. The CDR3 coding sequence is TGTGCCAGCAGCTTGCCCGTTAGCGGGAGAGGTGACAATGAGCAGTTCTTC.

The rearrangement uses TRBV6-5 and TRBJ2-2, with 10 positions matching TRBD1. CDR1 is MNHEY, CDR2 SVGAGI, per germline. J lost 8 bases, V lost 2 bases, and 5 bases had no gene match. The CDR3 loop spans 15 amino acids. This CDR3 is CASSYRDRGRGELFF. The CDR3 DNA sequence: TGTGCCAGCAGTTACCGGGACAGGGGTCGAGGGGAGCTGTTTTTT.

V usage is TRBV11-1 and J usage is TRBJ2-7; weak D call: TRBD1 (5 bases). Germline CDR1 is SGHAT and CDR2 is FQDESV (reference sequence). V dropped 3 bases and J dropped 9 bases, with 12 bases sitting between them. This CDR3 is 12 amino acids long. CDR3 nucleotide sequence: TGTGCCAGCAGCTTGGGGCAGGGATGGCAGTACTTC. Protein sequence: CASSLGQGWQYF. Using reference TRBV11-1 and TRBJ2-7 for the parts outside the CDR3, the full variable domain is EAEVAQSPRYKITEKSQAVAFWCDPISGHATLYWYRQILGQGPELLVQFQDESVVDDSQLPKDRFSAERLKGVDSTLKIQPAELGDSAMYLCASSLGQGWQYFGPGTRLTVT.